The clone carrying this T cell receptor (beta chain) was seen ten or more times. There were TCR beta CDR3 regions amplified from RNA transcripts. A set of HTBI primers served as the primers for a first-round RT-PCR of the TCR CDR3. TCRdb fed the multiplex PCR reads into MiXCR, producing one record per CDR3 protein. Here the sample spans 200,000 to 250,000 distinct CDR3 sequences, more than 15% being singletons. Germline lookup yields CDR1 SNHLY and CDR2 FYNNEI. This CDR3 has 14 residues. Trimming took 6 bases from V and 2 from J; bases not matched to a gene: 4. This sample was taken from a study of T cells in Graves' hyperthyroidism and ophthalmopathy.

The source is a man aged 50-60 years with Graves' hyperthyroidism. The gene calls are TRBV2 and TRBJ2-7; 10 bases fit TRBD1. Sequenced: blood. The CDR3 nucleotides are TGTGCCAGCAGGAGGGACAGGGGCCCCTACGAGCAGTACTTC. The encoded protein is CASRRDRGPYEQYF.